This T cell receptor (beta chain) comes out of a study of CD8 T cells in Susac syndrome. cDNA came from about 0.5 to 1 ug RNA primed by random hexamers. From the immunoSEQ multiplex PCR reads, TCRdb called clonotypes with MiXCR, one entry per CDR3 protein. The table records 200,000 or so distinct CDR3 sequences, about 93% of them present only once. What was sequenced was CD8+ T cells from PBMCs. The TCR sequence derives from a human donor with multiple sclerosis.

CDR3 sequence reads: CATSRVGTSGGRSTDTQYF. As DNA, the CDR3 is TGTGCCACCAGCAGAGTGGGGACTAGCGGGGGCCGAAGCACAGATACGCAGTATTTT. This chain connects TRBV15 to TRBJ2-3; 14 nucleotides line up with TRBD2. Germline V CDR1 and CDR2: LNHNV, YYDKDF (reference sequence). The junction had 6 bases not matched to a gene; V was cut back by 1 base and J by 0 bases. This CDR3 comprises 19 residues.